This T cell receptor beta chain was sequenced for a study of T cells in Graves' hyperthyroidism and ophthalmopathy. Background on the study: Peripheral blood sampling occurred at initial diagnosis, before any treatment.

V lost 5 bases and J 3 bases, leaving 14 bases between the germline ends. There are 15 residues in the CDR3. Germline-derived CDR1 and CDR2 are MNHEY and SVGEGT. Each patient was aged 18 to 65 and had newly diagnosed hyperthyroidism of under 2 months' duration. Each diagnosis was grounded in clinical symptoms, serum thyroxine and TRAb, thyroid ultrasound, and orbital computed tomography. There were TCR beta CDR3 regions amplified from RNA transcripts. The primer set for the first-round RT-PCR of the TCR CDR3 was HTBI. TCRdb used MiXCR to reprocess the multiplex PCR reads, holding one entry per CDR3 protein. Of about 690,000 distinct CDR3 sequences in the sample, roughly 17% are singletons; the top ten hold 15% to 18%.

The rearrangement links TRBV6-2 or TRBV6-3 to TRBJ2-4, with a possible D match to TRBD1 (6 bases). The sequencing input was blood. The clonotype comes from a man in his forties or fifties with Graves' hyperthyroidism. In nucleotides, the CDR3 is TGTGCCAGCAGTGCCAAGCAGGGGAACAAAAACATTCAGTACTTC. This translates into CASSAKQGNKNIQYF.